This T cell receptor (beta chain) is from a study of spatial heterogeneity in lung cancer. Study-level information: Across the raw uncorrected reads, a unique TCR and UMI combination was observed, on average, more than ten times. Points from the study as a whole: Detection of ubiquitous tumor TCRs in blood was higher at resection than follow-up.

Each TCR cDNA molecule bore a unique molecular identifier. TCRdb re-derived calls from the 5' RACE reads in MiXCR, one entry per CDR3 protein. The sample comprises 26,000 or so distinct CDR3 sequences, about 8.1% of which are singletons, and around 36% rests with the top ten. Many counts were recorded for this clonotype. As yet, its antigen is unknown. V dropped 3 bases and J dropped 9 bases, with 18 bases sitting between them. This CDR3 is built from 14 residues. Germline values: CDR1 GTSNPN, CDR2 SVGIG (reference sequence). Documented time point: sample taken at primary tumor resection. Whole RNA was taken from tumor, nontumor lung or frozen PBMC; it was then sequenced unsorted. The 60 to 80 donors had untreated early-stage non-small cell lung cancer.

The TCR sequence derives from a female donor with early-stage non-small cell lung cancer. This rearrangement joins TRBV30 to TRBJ2-1, with D possibly being TRBD2 (6 bases). Here the sequenced sample was PBMCs, taken at surgery. CDR3 sequence reads: CAWRKIRLGIEQFF. The CDR3 bases are TGTGCCTGGAGGAAAATCCGACTAGGGATTGAGCAGTTCTTC.